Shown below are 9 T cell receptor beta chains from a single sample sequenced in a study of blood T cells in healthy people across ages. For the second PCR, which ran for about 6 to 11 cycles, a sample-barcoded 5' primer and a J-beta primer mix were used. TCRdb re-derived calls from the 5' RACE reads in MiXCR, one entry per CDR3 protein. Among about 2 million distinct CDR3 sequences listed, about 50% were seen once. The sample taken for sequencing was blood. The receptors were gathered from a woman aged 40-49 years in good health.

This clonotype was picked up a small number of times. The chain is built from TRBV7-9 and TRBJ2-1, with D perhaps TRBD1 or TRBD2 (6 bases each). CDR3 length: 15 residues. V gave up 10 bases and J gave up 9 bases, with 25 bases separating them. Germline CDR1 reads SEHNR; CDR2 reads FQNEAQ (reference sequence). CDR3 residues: CATLLGGGPPGEQFF. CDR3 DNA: TGTGCCACCCTCCTCGGGGGCGGGCCGCCCGGTGAGCAGTTCTTC.

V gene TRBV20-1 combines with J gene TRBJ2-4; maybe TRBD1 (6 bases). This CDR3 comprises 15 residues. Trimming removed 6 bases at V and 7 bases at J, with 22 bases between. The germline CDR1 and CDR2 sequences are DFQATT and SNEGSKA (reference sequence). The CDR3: CSAAPAQGNANIQYF. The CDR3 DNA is TGCAGTGCAGCACCCGCACAGGGAAATGCGAACATTCAGTACTTC.

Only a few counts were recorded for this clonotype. The CDR3: CASSLSSATSPYTQYF. CDR3 bases: TGTGCCAGCAGTTTATCGTCCGCGACTAGTCCTTATACGCAGTATTTT. The chain has TRBV27 and TRBJ2-3, with D possibly TRBD2 on 6 matching bases. The V gene lost 0 bases and the J gene lost 7 bases, with 17 bases spanning the gap. The CDR3 consists of 16 residues. CDR1 is MNHEY, CDR2 SMNVEV, per germline (reference sequence).

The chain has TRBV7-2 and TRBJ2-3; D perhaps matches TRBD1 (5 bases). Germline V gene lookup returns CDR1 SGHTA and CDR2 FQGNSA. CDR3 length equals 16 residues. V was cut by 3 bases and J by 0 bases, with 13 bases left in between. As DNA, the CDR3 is TGTGCCAGCAGCTTCTCCTACAGGTTAAGCACAGATACGCAGTATTTT. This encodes CASSFSYRLSTDTQYF.

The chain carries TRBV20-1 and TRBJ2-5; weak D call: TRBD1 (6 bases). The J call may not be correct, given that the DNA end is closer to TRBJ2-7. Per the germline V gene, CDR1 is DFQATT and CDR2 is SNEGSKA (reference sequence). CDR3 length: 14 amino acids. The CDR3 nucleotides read TGCAGTGCTAGACGGCAAGGGGACACCTACGAGCAGTACTTC. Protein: CSARRQGDTYEQYF.

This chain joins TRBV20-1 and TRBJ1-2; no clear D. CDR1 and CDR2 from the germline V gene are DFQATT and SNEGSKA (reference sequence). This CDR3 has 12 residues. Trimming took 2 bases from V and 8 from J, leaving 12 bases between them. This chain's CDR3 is CSARSRGWGYTF. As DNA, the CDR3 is TGCAGTGCTAGATCACGGGGTTGGGGCTACACCTTC.

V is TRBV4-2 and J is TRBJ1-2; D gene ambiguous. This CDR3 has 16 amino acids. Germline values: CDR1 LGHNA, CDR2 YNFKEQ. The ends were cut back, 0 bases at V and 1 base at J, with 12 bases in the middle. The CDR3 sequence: CASSQDPGSDNYGYTF. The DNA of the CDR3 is TGTGCCAGCAGCCAAGACCCGGGCAGTGATAACTATGGCTACACCTTC.

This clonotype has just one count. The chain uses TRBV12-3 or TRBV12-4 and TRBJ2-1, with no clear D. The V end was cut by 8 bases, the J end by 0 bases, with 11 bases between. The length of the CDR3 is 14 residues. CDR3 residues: CASSIRRSYNEQFF. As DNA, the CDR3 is TGTGCCAGCTCGATCAGGCGCTCCTACAATGAGCAGTTCTTC.

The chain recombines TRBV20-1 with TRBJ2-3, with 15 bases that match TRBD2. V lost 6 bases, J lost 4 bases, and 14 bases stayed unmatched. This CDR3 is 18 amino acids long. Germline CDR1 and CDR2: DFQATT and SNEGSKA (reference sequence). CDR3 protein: CSALGTSGGPARPDTQYF. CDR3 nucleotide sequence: TGCAGTGCCCTGGGGACTAGCGGGGGGCCGGCCAGACCAGATACGCAGTATTTT.